This T cell receptor (beta chain) appears in the sequencing data of a study of T cell responses to AZD1222 COVID-19 vaccine. Study-wide findings and caveats: AZD1222 recipients seropositive at baseline numbered only five or six. Among vaccine-associated CD4 TCRs, coverage spanned spike, with dominance at 160-218 and 743-854.

The table came from immunoSEQ multiplex PCR; TCRdb's copy has only in-frame clones and leaves some out. The repertoire consists of more than 95,000 clones, with over 75% occurring once and the leading ten covering 7.5%. This clone has only one observation. Its antigen is as yet unknown. The germline gives CDR1 SQVTM, CDR2 ANQGSEA. The V and J ends lost 8 bases and 0 bases respectively, with 14 bases between them. The CDR3 has 14 amino acids. The sequence came from an adult in good health. The rearrangement joins TRBV29-1 to TRBJ2-1, with D unclear. The specimen comprised peripheral blood, sampled on day 0 of AZD1222 vaccination. CDR3 in DNA: TGCAGCCCTAATCTACATTTCTCCTACAATGAGCAGTTCTTC. Translation: CSPNLHFSYNEQFF.